These 14 T cell receptor beta chains were all obtained from the same sample, sequenced in a study of T cells in Graves' hyperthyroidism and ophthalmopathy. TCR beta CDR3 regions were amplified from RNA. The TCR CDR3 was amplified in a first-round RT-PCR using the HTBI primer set. TCRdb fed the multiplex PCR reads into MiXCR, producing one record per CDR3 protein. The profile shows 330,000 or so distinct CDR3 sequences, about a sixth of them singletons. Sequencing input: blood. The receptors were sampled from a woman in her forties with Graves' ophthalmopathy.

The chain combines TRBV9 with TRBJ1-6; 11 bases map to TRBD1. CDR3 size: 16 residues. V lost 0 bases, J lost 9 bases, and 5 bases stayed unmatched. The germline V gene has CDR1 SGDLS and CDR2 YYNGEE. The CDR3 protein is CASSVVDRGRGSPLHF. CDR3 in DNA: TGTGCCAGCAGCGTAGTGGACAGGGGGCGCGGTTCACCCCTCCACTTT.

This clonotype was detected a few times. A single base separates this from a much larger clone, so it may be a read error. The genes are TRBV3-1 and TRBJ2-5, with D perhaps being TRBD1 or TRBD2 (6 bases each). The germline CDR1 and CDR2 sequences are LGHDT and YNNKEL (reference sequence). The V gene lost 11 bases and the J gene lost 5 bases, with 18 bases spanning the gap. The CDR3 is made up of 13 amino acids. This chain's CDR3 is CACKKGGAETQYF. The CDR3 DNA reads as TGTGCCTGCAAAAAGGGGGGCGCGGAGACCCAGTACTTC.

This clonotype was found many times. The rearrangement joins TRBV2 to TRBJ2-5; no definite D call. The V end lost 3 bases, the J end lost 1 base, and 12 bases lay between the germline ends. Germline values: CDR1 SNHLY, CDR2 FYNNEI. The length of the CDR3 is 15 residues. For the CDR3, the DNA is TGTGCCAGCAGTGATATAGTCACACCCCAAGAGACCCAGTACTTC. Amino acid sequence: CASSDIVTPQETQYF.

Many counts were recorded for this clonotype. CDR3 nucleotide sequence: TGTGCCAGCAGCCGCGGGACAAGTCACTCTGGAAACACCATATATTTT. It encodes CASSRGTSHSGNTIYF. The J gene is TRBJ1-3, the V gene TRBV11-1; D is perhaps TRBD1 (6 bases). Trimming removed 5 bases at V and 0 bases at J, with 14 bases between. The CDR3 extends over 16 amino acids. Germline CDR1 reads SGHAT; CDR2 reads FQDESV (reference sequence).

The chain joins TRBV7-2 to TRBJ1-6; D unclear. CDR3 size: 13 residues. With 5 bases removed from V and 7 bases from J, the gap between germline ends came to 9 bases. Germline lookup yields CDR1 SGHTA and CDR2 FQGNSA. The DNA for the CDR3 is TGTGCCAGCAGCCAAGGCCCAAATTCACCCCTCCACTTT. Protein sequence: CASSQGPNSPLHF.

The chain is built from TRBV20-1 and TRBJ2-4, with 8 positions matching TRBD1. V dropped 5 bases and J dropped 6; count of bases not matched to a gene: 21. There are 18 residues in the CDR3. CDR1 is DFQATT, CDR2 SNEGSKA, per germline (reference sequence). The CDR3 loop is CSAGRGTGRLEGPNIQYF. DNA of the CDR3: TGCAGTGCTGGACGCGGGACAGGTCGTCTTGAGGGACCAAACATTCAGTACTTC.

The chain joins TRBV7-2 to TRBJ2-5, with 8 bases that match TRBD1. Trimming at V came to 7 bases and at J to 6 bases, leaving 4 bases not matched to a gene. Germline V CDR1 and CDR2: SGHTA, FQGNSA. CDR3 length: 12 residues. The CDR3 nucleotides read TGTGCCAGCACAGGGGGCAAACAGACCCAGTACTTC. This translates into CASTGGKQTQYF.

The chain joins TRBV6-1 to TRBJ2-5, with 10 bases that match TRBD1. Germline values: CDR1 MNHNS, CDR2 SASEGT. J lost 6 bases, V lost 7 bases, and 5 bases had no gene match. The CDR3 runs to 13 residues. CDR3 DNA: TGTGCCAGCAAGACAGGGGGCTTGAAGACCCAGTACTTC. As protein: CASKTGGLKTQYF.

Turning to this clonotype: Given a much more abundant clone one base away, this may be a read error. CDR3 bases: TGTTCCAGCAGTGGGGTCGATCAGCCCCAGCATTTT. This gives the protein CSSSGVDQPQHF. This chain uses TRBV6-1 with TRBJ1-5; no clear D gene. Germline V gene data show CDR1 as MNHNS and CDR2 as SASEGT. The CDR3 extends over 12 amino acids.

There are many counts of this clonotype. The rearrangement links TRBV6-5 to TRBJ1-3; the D is unclear. CDR3 length: 16 amino acids. With 0 bases removed from V and 0 bases from J, the gap between germline ends came to 9 bases. Germline V CDR1 and CDR2: MNHEY, SVGAGI. This chain's CDR3 is CASSYSGRSSGNTIYF. The CDR3 coding sequence is TGTGCCAGCAGTTACTCCGGCCGCAGCTCTGGAAACACCATATATTTT.

This clonotype was counted ten times or more. V gene TRBV30 combines with J gene TRBJ1-1; D is ambiguous. The CDR3 has 13 residues. Trimming stripped 7 bases from V and 8 bases from J, with 20 bases between. Germline CDR1 reads GTSNPN; CDR2 reads SVGIG (reference sequence). The CDR3 nucleotides read TGTGCCTCTATAAGCCAACCGGGGTCCGAAGCTTTCTTT. This codes for CASISQPGSEAFF.

This clonotype was counted at least ten times. The rearrangement uses TRBV5-1 and TRBJ2-2, with unresolved D. The V end lost 4 bases, the J end lost 6 bases, and 4 bases lay between the germline ends. Germline CDR1 and CDR2: SGHRS and YFSETQ. The CDR3 extends over 11 amino acids. CDR3: CASSIPGELFF. Here the CDR3 DNA reads TGCGCCAGCAGCATTCCCGGGGAGCTGTTTTTT.

Ten or more counts support this clonotype. The chain links TRBV20-1 to TRBJ2-7; D gene unclear. The V end was cut by 5 bases, the J end by 0 bases, with 14 bases between. The CDR3 runs 14 residues. From germline, CDR1 is DFQATT and CDR2 SNEGSKA (reference sequence). CDR3 amino acids: CSAPDLRLSYEQYF. CDR3 DNA sequence: TGCAGTGCTCCCGACCTACGGCTCTCCTACGAGCAGTACTTC.

This clonotype was seen many times. The rearrangement uses TRBV7-2 and TRBJ1-2; D ambiguous. CDR3 length: 14 residues. Trimming shortened V by 0 bases and J by 2 bases, and 7 bases separated the two germline ends. Germline CDR1 reads SGHTA; CDR2 reads FQGNSA. CDR3 amino acids: CASSLAPQNYGYTF. In nucleotides, the CDR3 is TGTGCCAGCAGCTTAGCCCCACAAAACTATGGCTACACCTTC.